This T cell receptor (beta chain) stems from a study of blood T cell repertoires in COVID-19. Overall study: The United States, Italy and Spain provided the acute and convalescent COVID-19 samples. PBMCs, B-cell-depleted T cells, or T cells were the source of the cDNA or gDNA that made up the material.

Per the original methods: How many nucleated cells were present was estimated from reference gene primer amplification. This table comes from immunoSEQ multiplex PCR, and its TCRdb copy is limited to in-frame clones, with some not included. From that table come the V and J calls and clone size; the DNA was used to work out D and trimming. Found here are about 39,000 clones, about nine tenths of them singletons; the top ten hold roughly 21%. This TCR came from a man aged 55-75 years with acute or convalescent COVID-19. Material: peripheral blood.

The CDR3 bases are TGTGCCAGCGCCCAGGGGGACTCCTACAATGAGCAGTTCTTC. Translating it yields CASAQGDSYNEQFF. The gene calls are TRBV27 and TRBJ2-1; 7 nucleotides agree with TRBD1. V lost 8 bases to trimming and J lost 0 bases; unmatched junction nucleotides: 4. The CDR3 is 14 amino acids. Germline CDR1 MNHEY, CDR2 SMNVEV (reference sequence).